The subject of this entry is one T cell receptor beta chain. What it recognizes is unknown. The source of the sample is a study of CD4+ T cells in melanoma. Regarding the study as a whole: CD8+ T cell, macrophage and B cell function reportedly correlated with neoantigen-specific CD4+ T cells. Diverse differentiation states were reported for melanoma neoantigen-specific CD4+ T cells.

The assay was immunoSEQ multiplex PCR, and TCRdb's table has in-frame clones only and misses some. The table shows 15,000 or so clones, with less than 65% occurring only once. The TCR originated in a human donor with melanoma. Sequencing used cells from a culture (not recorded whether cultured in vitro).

The CDR3: CASSPAADRTQYF. The CDR3 DNA follows: TGTGCCAGCAGCCCCGCCGCCGACAGGACGCAGTATTTT. The chain employs TRBV7-2 and TRBJ2-3, with D possibly being TRBD1 (6 bases). The germline gives CDR1 SGHTA, CDR2 FQGNSA. V dropped 5 bases and J dropped 9 bases, with 15 bases sitting between them. This CDR3 has 13 residues.